A single sample gave rise to the 2 T cell receptor beta chains below, sequenced in a study of patients and donors after allogeneic stem cell transplantation. TCRdb re-derived calls from the RT-PCR reads in MiXCR, one entry per CDR3 protein. The data show 87,000 or so distinct CDR3 sequences, 4.5% to 5% seen once. Material: blood, either unsorted or a sorted T cell fraction (not recorded which). These receptors were collected from a human donor who was either an allogeneic HSCT recipient or a stem cell or donor lymphocyte infusion donor (not recorded which). It is not recorded whose cells these are; they may come from a transplant donor.

This clonotype was found many times. This rearrangement joins TRBV6-5 to TRBJ1-1, with D hard to call. The V gene's germline CDR1 is MNHEY and CDR2 SVGAGI. This CDR3 spans 17 amino acids. V gave up 0 bases and J gave up 3 bases, with 17 bases separating them. CDR3: CASSYSGFSGPHTEAFF. DNA for the CDR3: TGTGCCAGCAGTTACTCCGGTTTTAGCGGTCCCCACACTGAAGCTTTCTTT.

The sample holds a few counts of this clonotype. The chain carries TRBV18 and TRBJ2-7, with 9 bases that match TRBD1. Germline V gene data show CDR1 as KGHSH and CDR2 as LQKENI. This CDR3 is built from 15 residues. V lost 2 bases and J lost 0; bases outside the gene matches: 2. The CDR3 region is CASSPRQGGSYEQYF. In DNA, the CDR3 is TGTGCCAGCTCACCAAGACAGGGGGGCTCCTACGAGCAGTACTTC.